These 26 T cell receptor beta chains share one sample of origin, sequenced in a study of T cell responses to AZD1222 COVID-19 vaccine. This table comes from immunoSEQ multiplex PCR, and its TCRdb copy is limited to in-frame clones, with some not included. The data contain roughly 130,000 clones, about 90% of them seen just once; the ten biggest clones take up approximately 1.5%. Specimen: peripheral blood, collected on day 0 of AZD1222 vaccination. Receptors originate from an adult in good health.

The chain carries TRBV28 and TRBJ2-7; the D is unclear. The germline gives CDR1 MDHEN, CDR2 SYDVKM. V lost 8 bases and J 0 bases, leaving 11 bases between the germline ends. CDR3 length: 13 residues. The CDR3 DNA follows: TGTGCCAGCCTCGACCCAAGCTCCTACGAGCAGTACTTC. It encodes CASLDPSSYEQYF.

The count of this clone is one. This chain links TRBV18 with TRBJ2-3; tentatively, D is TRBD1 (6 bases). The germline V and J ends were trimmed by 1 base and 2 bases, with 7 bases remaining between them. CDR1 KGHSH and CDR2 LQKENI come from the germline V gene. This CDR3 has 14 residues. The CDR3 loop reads CASSPQGDTDTQYF. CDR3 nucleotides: TGTGCCAGCTCACCACAGGGGGACACAGATACGCAGTATTTT. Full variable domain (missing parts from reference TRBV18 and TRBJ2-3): NAGVMQNPRHLVRRRGQEARLRCSPMKGHSHVYWYRQLPEEGLKFMVYLQKENIIDESGMPKERFSAEFPKEGPSILRIQQVVRGDSAAYFCASSPQGDTDTQYFGPGTRLTVL.

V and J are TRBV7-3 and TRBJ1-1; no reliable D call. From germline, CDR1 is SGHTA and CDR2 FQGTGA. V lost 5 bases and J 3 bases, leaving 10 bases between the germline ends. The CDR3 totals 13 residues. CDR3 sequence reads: CASSGEWDTEAFF. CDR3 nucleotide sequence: TGTGCCAGCAGCGGGGAGTGGGACACTGAAGCTTTCTTT.

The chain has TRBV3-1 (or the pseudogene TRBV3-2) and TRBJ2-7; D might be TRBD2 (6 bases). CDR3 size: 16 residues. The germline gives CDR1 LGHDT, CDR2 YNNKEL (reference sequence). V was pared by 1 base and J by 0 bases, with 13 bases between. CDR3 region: CASSQVKGLNSYEQYF. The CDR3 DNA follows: TGTGCCAGCAGCCAAGTAAAGGGACTCAACTCCTACGAGCAGTACTTC.

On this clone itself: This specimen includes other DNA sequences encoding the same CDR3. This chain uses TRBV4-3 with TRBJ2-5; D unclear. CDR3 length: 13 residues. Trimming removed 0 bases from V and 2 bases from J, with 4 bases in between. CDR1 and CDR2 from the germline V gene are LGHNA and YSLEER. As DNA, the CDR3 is TGCGCCAGCAGCCAAGATCTTCAAGAGACCCAGTACTTC. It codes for CASSQDLQETQYF.

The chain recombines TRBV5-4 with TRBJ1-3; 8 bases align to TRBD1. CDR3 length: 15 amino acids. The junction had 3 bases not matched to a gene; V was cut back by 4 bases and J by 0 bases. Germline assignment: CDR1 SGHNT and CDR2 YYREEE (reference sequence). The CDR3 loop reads CASSRGQASGNTIYF. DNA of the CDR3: TGTGCCAGCAGCCGGGGACAGGCCTCTGGAAACACCATATATTTT.

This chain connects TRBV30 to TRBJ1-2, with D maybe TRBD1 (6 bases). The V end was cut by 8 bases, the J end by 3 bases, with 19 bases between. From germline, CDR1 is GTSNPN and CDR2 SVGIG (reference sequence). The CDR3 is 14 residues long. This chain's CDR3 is CAGYATGGYYGYTF. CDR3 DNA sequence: TGTGCCGGGTACGCGACAGGAGGATACTATGGCTACACCTTC.

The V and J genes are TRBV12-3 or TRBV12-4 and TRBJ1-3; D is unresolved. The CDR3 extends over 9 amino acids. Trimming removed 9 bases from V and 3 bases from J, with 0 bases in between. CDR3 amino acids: CASGNTIYF. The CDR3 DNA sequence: TGTGCCAGTGGAAACACCATATATTTT.

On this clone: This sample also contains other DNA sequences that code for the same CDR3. CDR3 coding DNA: TGTGCCAGCAGCCAAGATTTCTCAGAGAACTATGGCTACACCTTC. Its protein is CASSQDFSENYGYTF. The V call is TRBV4-2, the J call TRBJ1-2, with D hard to call. Trimming removed 0 bases at V and 2 bases at J, with 10 bases between. CDR1 LGHNA and CDR2 YNFKEQ come from the germline V gene. The CDR3 loop spans 15 amino acids.

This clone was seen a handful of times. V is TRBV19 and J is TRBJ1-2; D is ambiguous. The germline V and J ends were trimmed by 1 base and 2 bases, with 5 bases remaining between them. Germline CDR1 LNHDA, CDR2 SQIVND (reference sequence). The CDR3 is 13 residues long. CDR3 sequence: CASSIAGNYGYTF. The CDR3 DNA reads TGTGCCAGTAGTATAGCCGGGAACTATGGCTACACCTTC.

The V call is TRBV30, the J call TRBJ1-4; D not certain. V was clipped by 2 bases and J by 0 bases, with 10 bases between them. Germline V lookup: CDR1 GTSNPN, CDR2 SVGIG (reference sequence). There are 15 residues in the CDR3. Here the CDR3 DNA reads TGTGCCTGGAGTCGACTCGGATCAACTAATGAAAAACTGTTTTTT. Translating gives CAWSRLGSTNEKLFF.

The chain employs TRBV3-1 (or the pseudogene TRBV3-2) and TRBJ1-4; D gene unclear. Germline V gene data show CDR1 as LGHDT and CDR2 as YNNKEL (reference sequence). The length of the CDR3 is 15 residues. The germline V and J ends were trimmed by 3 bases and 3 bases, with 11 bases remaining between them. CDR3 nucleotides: TGTGCCAGCAGCCAGAACCTTTCCCCTAATGAAAAACTGTTTTTT. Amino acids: CASSQNLSPNEKLFF.

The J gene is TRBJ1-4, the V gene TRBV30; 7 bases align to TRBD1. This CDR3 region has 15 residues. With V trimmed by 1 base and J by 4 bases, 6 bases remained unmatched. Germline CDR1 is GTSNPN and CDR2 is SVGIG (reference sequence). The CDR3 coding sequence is TGTGCCTGGAGTGCAGGGACAGCTTATAATGAAAAACTGTTTTTT. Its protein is CAWSAGTAYNEKLFF.

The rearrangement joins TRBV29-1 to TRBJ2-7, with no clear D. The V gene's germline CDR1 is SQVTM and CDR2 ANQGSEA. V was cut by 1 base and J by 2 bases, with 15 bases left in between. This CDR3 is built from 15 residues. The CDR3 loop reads CSVEGHKMSPYEQYF. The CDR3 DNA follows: TGCAGCGTTGAAGGGCACAAGATGAGTCCCTACGAGCAGTACTTC.

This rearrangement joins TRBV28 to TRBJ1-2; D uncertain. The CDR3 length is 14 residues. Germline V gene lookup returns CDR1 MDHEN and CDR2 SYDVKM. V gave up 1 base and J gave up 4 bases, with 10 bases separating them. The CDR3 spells CASSLFRELYGYTF. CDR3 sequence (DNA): TGTGCCAGCAGTTTATTCCGGGAACTCTATGGCTACACCTTC.

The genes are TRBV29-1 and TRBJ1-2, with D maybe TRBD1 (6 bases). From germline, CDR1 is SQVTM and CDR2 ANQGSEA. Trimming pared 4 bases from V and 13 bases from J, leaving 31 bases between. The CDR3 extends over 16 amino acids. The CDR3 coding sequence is TGCAGCGTTGCCCCTCGGTCTCCGACGACAGGACTTGCCAGCACCTTC. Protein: CSVAPRSPTTGLASTF.

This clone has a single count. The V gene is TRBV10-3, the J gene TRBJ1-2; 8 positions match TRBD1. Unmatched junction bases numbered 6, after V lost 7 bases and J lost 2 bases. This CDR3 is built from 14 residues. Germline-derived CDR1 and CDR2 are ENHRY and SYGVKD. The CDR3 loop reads CAIKGTGSNYGYTF. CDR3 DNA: TGTGCCATCAAAGGGACAGGATCCAACTATGGCTACACCTTC.

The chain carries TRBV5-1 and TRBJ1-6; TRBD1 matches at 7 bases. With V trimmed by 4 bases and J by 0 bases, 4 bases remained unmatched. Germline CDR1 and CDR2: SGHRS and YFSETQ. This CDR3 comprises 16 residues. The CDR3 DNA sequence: TGCGCCAGCAGCCAGACAGGGCCCTCCTATAATTCACCCCTCCACTTT. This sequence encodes CASSQTGPSYNSPLHF.

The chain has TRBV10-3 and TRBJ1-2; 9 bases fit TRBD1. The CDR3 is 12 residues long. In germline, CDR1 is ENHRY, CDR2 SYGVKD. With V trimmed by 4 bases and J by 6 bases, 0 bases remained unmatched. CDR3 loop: CAISGDRDGYTF. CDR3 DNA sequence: TGTGCCATCAGTGGGGACAGGGATGGCTACACCTTC.

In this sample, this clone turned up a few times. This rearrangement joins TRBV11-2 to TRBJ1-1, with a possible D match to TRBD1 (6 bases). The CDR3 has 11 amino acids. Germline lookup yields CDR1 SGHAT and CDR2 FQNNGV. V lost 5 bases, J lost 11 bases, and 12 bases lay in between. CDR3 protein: CASSVQGEAFF. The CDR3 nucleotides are TGTGCCAGCAGCGTACAGGGCGAGGCTTTCTTT. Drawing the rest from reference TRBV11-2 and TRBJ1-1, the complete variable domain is EAGVAQSPRYKIIEKRQSVAFWCNPISGHATLYWYQQILGQGPKLLIQFQNNGVVDDSQLPKDRFSAERLKGVDSTLKIQPAKLEDSAVYLCASSVQGEAFFGQGTRLTVV.

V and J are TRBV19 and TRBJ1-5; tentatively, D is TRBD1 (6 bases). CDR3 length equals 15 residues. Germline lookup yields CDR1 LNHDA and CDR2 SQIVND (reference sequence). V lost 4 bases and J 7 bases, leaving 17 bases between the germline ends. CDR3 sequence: CASSSQGPGIQPQHF. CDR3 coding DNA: TGTGCCAGTAGTAGCCAGGGGCCCGGTATCCAGCCCCAGCATTTT.

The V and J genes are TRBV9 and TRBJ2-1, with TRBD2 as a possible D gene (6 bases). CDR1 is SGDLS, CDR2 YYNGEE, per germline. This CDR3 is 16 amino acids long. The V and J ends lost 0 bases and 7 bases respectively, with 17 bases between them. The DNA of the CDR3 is TGTGCCAGCAGCGTAGGGGGTGGGGCCCGGGGGAATGAGCAGTTCTTC. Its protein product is CASSVGGGARGNEQFF.

CDR3: CASSHGQPRSYEQYF. The CDR3 coding sequence is TGTGCCAGCAGCCACGGGCAACCCCGCTCCTACGAGCAGTACTTC. This chain links TRBV3-1 (or the pseudogene TRBV3-2) with TRBJ2-7; D is undetermined. This CDR3 is built from 15 residues. CDR1 and CDR2 from the germline V gene are LGHDT and YNNKEL (reference sequence). V lost 3 bases, J lost 0 bases, and 12 bases lay in between.

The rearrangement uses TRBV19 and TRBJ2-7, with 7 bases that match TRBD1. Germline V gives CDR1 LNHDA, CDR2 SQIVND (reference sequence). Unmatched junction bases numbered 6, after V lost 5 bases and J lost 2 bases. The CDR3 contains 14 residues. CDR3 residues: CASSPGTEPYEQYF. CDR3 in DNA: TGTGCCAGTAGTCCCGGGACAGAGCCCTACGAGCAGTACTTC.

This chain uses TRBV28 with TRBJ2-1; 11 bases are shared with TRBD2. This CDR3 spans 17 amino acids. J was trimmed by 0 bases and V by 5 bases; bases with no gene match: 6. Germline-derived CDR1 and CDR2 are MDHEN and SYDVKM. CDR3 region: CASSQVSGGGSYNEQFF. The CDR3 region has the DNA TGTGCCAGCAGTCAAGTTAGCGGGGGGGGCTCCTACAATGAGCAGTTCTTC.

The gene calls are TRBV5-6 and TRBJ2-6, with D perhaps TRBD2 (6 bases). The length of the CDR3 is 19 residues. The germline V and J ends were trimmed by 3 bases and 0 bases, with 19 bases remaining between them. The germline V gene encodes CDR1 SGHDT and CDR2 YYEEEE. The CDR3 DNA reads TGTGCCAGCAGCTGGTCTCCGGGACTGAGGTCCTCTGGGGCCAACGTCCTGACTTTC. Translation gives CASSWSPGLRSSGANVLTF.